This entry is about one TCR beta chain. TCRdb's copy holds only in-frame clones and misses some; the assay was immunoSEQ multiplex PCR. Among 90,000 to 120,000 clones, about 92% were seen once, and the ten largest hold around 1.2%. This entry is derived from a study of T cell changes during pregnancy in multiple sclerosis. The CDR3 is 16 amino acids. The germline gives CDR1 SGHVS, CDR2 FNYEAQ. V was pared by 3 bases and J by 3 bases, with 4 bases of the junction left unmatched. The chain joins TRBV7-6 to TRBJ2-2, with 10 bases fitting TRBD1. Sequencing was performed on peripheral blood, taken in the second trimester of pregnancy. This sequence was found in a female donor with multiple sclerosis, enrolled in a pregnancy study. CDR3 residues: CASSLGQGWDTGELFF. CDR3 in DNA: TGTGCCAGCAGCTTGGGACAGGGGTGGGACACCGGGGAGCTGTTTTTT. Using reference TRBV7-6 and TRBJ2-2 for the parts outside the CDR3, the full variable domain is GAGVSQSPRYKVTKRGQDVALRCDPISGHVSLYWYRQALGQGPEFLTYFNYEAQQDKSGLPNDRFSAERPEGSISTLTIQRTEQRDSAMYRCASSLGQGWDTGELFFGEGSRLTVL.